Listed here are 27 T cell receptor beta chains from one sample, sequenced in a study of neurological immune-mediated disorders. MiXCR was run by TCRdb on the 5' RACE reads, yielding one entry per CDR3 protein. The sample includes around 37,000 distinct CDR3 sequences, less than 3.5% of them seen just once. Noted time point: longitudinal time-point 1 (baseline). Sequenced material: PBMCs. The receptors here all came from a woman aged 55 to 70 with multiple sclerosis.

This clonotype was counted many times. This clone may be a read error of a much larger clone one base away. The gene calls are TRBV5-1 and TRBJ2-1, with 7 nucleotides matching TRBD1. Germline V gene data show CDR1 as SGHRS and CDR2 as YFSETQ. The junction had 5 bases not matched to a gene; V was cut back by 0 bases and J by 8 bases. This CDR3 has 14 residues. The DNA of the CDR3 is TGCGCCAGCAGCTTGGGAAAGGGGGCGGATGAGCAGTTCTTC. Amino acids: CASSLGKGADEQFF. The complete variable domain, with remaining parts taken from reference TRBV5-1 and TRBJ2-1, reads KAGVTQTPRYLIKTRGQQVTLSCSPISGHRSVSWYQQTPGQGLQFLFEYFSETQRNKGNFPGRFSGRQFSNSRSEMNVSTLELGDSALYLCASSLGKGADEQFFGPGTRLTVL.

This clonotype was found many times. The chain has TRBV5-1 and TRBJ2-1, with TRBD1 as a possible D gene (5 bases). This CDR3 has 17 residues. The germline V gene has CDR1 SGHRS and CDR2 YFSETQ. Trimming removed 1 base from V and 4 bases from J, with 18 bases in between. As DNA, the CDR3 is TGCGCCAGCAGCTTGCTGCAGGGCGATATTCCTTACAATGAGCAGTTCTTC. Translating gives CASSLLQGDIPYNEQFF.

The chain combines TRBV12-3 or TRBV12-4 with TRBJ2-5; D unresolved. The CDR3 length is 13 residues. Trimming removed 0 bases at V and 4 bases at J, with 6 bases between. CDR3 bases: TGTGCCAGCAGTTTAGCGGTGGGAGAGACCCAGTACTTC. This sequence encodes CASSLAVGETQYF.

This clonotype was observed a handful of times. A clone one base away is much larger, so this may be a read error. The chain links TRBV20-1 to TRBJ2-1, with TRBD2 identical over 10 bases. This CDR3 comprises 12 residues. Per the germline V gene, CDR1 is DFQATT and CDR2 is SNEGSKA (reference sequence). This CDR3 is CSLAGGYNAQFF. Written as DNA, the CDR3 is TGCAGCTTAGCGGGGGGTTACAATGCGCAGTTCTTC.

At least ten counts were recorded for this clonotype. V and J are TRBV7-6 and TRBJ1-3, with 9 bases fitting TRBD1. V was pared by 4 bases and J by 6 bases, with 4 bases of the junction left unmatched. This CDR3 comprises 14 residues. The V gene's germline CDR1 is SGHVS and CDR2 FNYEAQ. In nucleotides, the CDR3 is TGTGCCAGCAGCTCAGACAGGGGGGCAAACACCATATATTTT. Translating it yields CASSSDRGANTIYF.

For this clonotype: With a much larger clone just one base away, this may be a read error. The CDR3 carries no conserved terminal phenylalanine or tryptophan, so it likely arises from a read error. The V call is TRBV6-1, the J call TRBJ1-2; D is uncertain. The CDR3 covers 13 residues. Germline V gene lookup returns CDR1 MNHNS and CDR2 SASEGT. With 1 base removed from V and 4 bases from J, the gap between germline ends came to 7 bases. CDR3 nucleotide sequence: TGTGCCAGCAGTGAAGGAGGAGCCTATGGCTACACCTGC. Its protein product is CASSEGGAYGYTC.

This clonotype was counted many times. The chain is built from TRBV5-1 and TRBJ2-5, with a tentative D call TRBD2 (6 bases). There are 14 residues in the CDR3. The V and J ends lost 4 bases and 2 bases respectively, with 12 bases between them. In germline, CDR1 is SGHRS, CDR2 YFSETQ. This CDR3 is CASSPWAGQETQYF. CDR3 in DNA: TGCGCCAGCAGCCCCTGGGCGGGGCAAGAGACCCAGTACTTC.

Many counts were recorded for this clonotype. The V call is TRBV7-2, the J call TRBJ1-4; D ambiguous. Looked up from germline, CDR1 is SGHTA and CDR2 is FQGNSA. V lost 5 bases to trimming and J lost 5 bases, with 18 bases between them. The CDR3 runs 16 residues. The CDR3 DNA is TGTGCCAGCAGCCGGCCCATCCCCAATCAGAATGAAAAACTGTTTTTT. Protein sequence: CASSRPIPNQNEKLFF.

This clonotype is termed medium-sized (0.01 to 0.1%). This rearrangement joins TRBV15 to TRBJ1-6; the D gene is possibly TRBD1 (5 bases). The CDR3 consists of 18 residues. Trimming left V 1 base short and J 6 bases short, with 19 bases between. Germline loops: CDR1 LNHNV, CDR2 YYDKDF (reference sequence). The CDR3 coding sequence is TGTGCCACCAGCAGAGTTGGACGGACGGCGGGGGGTAATTCACCCCTCCACTTT. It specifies CATSRVGRTAGGNSPLHF.

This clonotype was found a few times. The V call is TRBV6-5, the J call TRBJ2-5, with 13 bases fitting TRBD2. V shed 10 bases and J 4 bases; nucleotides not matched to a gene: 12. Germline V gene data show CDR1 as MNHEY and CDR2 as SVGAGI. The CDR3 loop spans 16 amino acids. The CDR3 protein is CATGSPGLAGRETQYF. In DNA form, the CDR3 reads TGTGCCACAGGAAGCCCGGGACTAGCGGGACGAGAGACCCAGTACTTC.

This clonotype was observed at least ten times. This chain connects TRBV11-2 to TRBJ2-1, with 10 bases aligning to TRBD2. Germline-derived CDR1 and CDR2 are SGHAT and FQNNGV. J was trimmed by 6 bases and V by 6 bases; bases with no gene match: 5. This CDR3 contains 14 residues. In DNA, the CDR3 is TGTGCCAGCAGTCCAGCGGGGGGGCCCAATGAGCAGTTCTTC. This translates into CASSPAGGPNEQFF.

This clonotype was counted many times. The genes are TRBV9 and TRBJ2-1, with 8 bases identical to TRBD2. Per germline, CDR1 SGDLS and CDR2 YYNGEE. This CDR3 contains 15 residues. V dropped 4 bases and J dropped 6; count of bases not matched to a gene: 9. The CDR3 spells CASSITGGPSNEQFF. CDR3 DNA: TGTGCCAGCAGCATAACGGGGGGGCCAAGCAATGAGCAGTTCTTC.

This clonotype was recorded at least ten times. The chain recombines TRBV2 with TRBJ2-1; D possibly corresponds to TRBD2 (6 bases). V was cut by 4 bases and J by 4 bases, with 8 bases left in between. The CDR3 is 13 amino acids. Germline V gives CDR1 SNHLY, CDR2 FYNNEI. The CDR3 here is CASSVGTYNEQFF. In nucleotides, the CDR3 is TGTGCCAGCAGTGTTGGGACTTACAATGAGCAGTTCTTC. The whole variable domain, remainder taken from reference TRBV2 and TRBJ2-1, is EPEVTQTPSHQVTQMGQEVILRCVPISNHLYFYWYRQILGQKVEFLVSFYNNEISEKSEIFDDQFSVERPDGSNFTLKIRSTKLEDSAMYFCASSVGTYNEQFFGPGTRLTVL.

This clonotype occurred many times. This CDR3 is CASSYSQGNTEAFF. In DNA form, the CDR3 reads TGCGCCAGCAGCTACTCACAGGGAAACACTGAAGCTTTCTTT. This rearrangement joins TRBV5-1 to TRBJ1-1; D possibly corresponds to TRBD1 (6 bases). Between the trimmed V and J ends, which lost 3 bases and 2 bases, there was a span of 11 bases. The CDR3 sequence is 14 residues long. The V gene's germline CDR1 is SGHRS and CDR2 YFSETQ.

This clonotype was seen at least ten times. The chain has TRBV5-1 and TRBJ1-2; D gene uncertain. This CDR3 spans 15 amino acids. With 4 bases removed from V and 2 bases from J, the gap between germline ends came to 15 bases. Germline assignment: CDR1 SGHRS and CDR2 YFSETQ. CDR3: CASSPGQGYNYGYTF. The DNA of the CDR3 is TGCGCCAGCAGCCCAGGCCAAGGTTACAACTATGGCTACACCTTC.

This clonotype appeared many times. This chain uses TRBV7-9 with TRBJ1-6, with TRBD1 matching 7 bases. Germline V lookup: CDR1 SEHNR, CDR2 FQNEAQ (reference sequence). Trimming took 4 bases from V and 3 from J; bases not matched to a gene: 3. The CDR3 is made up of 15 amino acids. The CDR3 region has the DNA TGTGCCAGCAGCTCCGGGACAGTCTATAATTCACCCCTCCACTTT. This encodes CASSSGTVYNSPLHF.

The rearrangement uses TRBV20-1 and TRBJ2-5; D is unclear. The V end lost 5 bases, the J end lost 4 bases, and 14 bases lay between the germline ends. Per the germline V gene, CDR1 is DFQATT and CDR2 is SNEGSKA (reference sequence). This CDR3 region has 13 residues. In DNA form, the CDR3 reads TGCAGTGCTTCCGACTTAAAACGAGAGACCCAGTACTTC. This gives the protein CSASDLKRETQYF.

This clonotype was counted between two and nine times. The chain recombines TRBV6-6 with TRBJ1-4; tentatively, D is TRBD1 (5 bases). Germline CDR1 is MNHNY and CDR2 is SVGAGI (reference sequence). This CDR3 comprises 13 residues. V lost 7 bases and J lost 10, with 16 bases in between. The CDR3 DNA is TGTGCCAGCATTGGTGGGGGGGGACGAAAACTGTTTTTT. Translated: CASIGGGGRKLFF.

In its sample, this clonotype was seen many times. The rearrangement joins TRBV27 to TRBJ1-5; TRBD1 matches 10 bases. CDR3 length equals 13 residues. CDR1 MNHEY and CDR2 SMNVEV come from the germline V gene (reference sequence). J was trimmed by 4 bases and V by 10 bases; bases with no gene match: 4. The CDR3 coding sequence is TGTGCCACCCGGACAGGGGGAAATCAGCCCCAGCATTTT. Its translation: CATRTGGNQPQHF.

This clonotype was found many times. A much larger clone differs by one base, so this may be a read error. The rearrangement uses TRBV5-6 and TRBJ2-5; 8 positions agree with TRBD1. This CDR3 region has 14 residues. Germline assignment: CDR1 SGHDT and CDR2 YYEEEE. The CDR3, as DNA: TGTGCCAACAGCGAGACAGGGGACGGCGAGACCCAGTACTTC. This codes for CANSETGDGETQYF.

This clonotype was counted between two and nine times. Written as DNA, the CDR3 is TGTGCCAGCAGCTTATTGACAGGCAAGGTGATTACGGGGTCCTACGAGCAGTACTTC. Its translation is CASSLLTGKVITGSYEQYF. The chain combines TRBV7-8 with TRBJ2-7, with TRBD1 as a possible D gene (6 bases). CDR3 length: 19 amino acids. Germline-derived CDR1 and CDR2 are SGHVS and FQNEAQ. V dropped 2 bases and J dropped 1 base, with 24 bases sitting between them.

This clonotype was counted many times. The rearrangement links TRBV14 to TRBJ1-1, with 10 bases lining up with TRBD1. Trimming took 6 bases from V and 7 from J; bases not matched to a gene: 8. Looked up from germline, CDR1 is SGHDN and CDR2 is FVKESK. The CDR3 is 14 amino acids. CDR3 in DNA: TGTGCCAGCAGAGGACAGGGGGGTTACAGTGAAGCTTTCTTT. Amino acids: CASRGQGGYSEAFF.

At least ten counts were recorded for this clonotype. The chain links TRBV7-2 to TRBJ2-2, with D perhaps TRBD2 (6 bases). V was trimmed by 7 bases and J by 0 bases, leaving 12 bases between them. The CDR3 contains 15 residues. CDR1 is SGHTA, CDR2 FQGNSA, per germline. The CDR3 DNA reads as TGTGCCAGCATCCAGACTAGTACGAACACCGGGGAGCTGTTTTTT. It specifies CASIQTSTNTGELFF.

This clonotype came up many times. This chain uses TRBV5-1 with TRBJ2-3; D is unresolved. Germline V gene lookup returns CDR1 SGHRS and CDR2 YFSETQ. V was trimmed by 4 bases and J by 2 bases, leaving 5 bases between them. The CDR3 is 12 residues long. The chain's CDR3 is CASSRNTDTQYF. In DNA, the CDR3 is TGCGCCAGCAGCCGGAACACAGATACGCAGTATTTT.

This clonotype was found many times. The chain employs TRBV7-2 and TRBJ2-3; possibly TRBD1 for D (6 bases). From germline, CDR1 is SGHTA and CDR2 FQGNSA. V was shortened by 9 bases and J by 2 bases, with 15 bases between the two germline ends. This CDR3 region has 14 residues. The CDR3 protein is CASSSAGVTDTQYF. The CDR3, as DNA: TGTGCCAGTTCTTCGGCAGGGGTCACAGATACGCAGTATTTT.

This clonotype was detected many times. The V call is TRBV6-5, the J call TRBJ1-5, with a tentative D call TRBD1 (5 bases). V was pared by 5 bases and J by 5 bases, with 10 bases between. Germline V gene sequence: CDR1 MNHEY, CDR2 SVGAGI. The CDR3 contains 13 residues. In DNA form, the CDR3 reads TGTGCCAGCAGTACCGACAGTGATCAGCCCCAGCATTTT. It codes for CASSTDSDQPQHF.

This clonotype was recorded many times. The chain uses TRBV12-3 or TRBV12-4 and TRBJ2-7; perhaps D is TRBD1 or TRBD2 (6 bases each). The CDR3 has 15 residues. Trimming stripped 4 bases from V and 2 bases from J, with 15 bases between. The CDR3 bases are TGTGCCAGCAGTTCCCACGGGGGCTCCCCCTACGAGCAGTACTTC. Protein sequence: CASSSHGGSPYEQYF.